The 14 T cell receptor beta chains reported below all come from one sample, sequenced in a study of glioma-infiltrating T cells. Using RNA template, CDR3s of TCR alpha and beta were amplified with iRepertoire arm-PCR. TCRdb analysed the multiplex PCR reads with MiXCR anew, one entry per CDR3 protein. The data contain under 150,000 distinct CDR3 sequences, about 39% of them singletons. Sample: glioma tissue, nonneoplastic brain tissue, or PBMCs (not recorded which). The receptors shown here come from a human donor with low-grade glioma or glioblastoma, undergoing nonglioma brain surgery, or in good health (not recorded which).

Only a few counts were recorded for this clonotype. The gene calls are TRBV6-1 and TRBJ2-1, with 12 bases lining up with TRBD2. CDR3 length: 15 residues. Losses at the gene ends were 2 bases for V and 7 bases for J; bases not matched to a gene: 3. Germline assignment: CDR1 MNHNS and CDR2 SASEGT. CDR3 sequence (DNA): TGTGCCAGCAGTGAATCTAGCGGGGGGGCAAATGAGCAGTTCTTC. Encoded protein: CASSESSGGANEQFF.

The chain employs TRBV7-9 and TRBJ1-6; D gene unclear. The length of the CDR3 is 13 residues. The germline V gene encodes CDR1 SEHNR and CDR2 FQNEAQ (reference sequence). With 11 bases removed from V and 8 bases from J, the gap between germline ends came to 16 bases. The CDR3 nucleotides are TGTGCCTCCCAAAGGGCAGCAGATTCACCCCTCCACTTT. It translates to CASQRAADSPLHF.

This clonotype has just a few counts. This chain connects TRBV28 to TRBJ1-6; the match to TRBD1 covers 7 bases. This CDR3 has 15 amino acids. The trim removed 6 bases at V and 10 bases at J, leaving 12 bases unmatched. Germline CDR1 reads MDHEN; CDR2 reads SYDVKM. The CDR3 loop is CASRGDRTQLSPLHF. In DNA, the CDR3 is TGTGCCAGCAGGGGGGACAGAACCCAATTGTCACCCCTCCACTTT. Full variable domain (missing parts from reference TRBV28 and TRBJ1-6): DVKVTQSSRYLVKRTGEKVFLECVQDMDHENMFWYRQDPGLGLRLIYFSYDVKMKEKGDIPEGYSVSREKKERFSLILESASTNQTSMYLCASRGDRTQLSPLHFGNGTRLTVT.

The chain combines TRBV7-2 with TRBJ2-5; D possibly uses TRBD1 or TRBD2 (5 bases each). V was clipped by 5 bases and J by 6 bases, with 16 bases between them. This CDR3 is 14 amino acids long. Germline assignment: CDR1 SGHTA and CDR2 FQGNSA. The CDR3 sequence: CASSPLGAIKTQYF. The CDR3 DNA follows: TGTGCCAGCAGCCCCCTCGGGGCGATCAAGACCCAGTACTTC.

This clonotype was detected ten times or more. This chain uses TRBV6-2 or TRBV6-3 with TRBJ2-3; no definite D call. The CDR3 sequence is 14 residues long. Germline V CDR1 and CDR2: MNHEY, SVGEGT. The ends were cut back, 4 bases at V and 2 bases at J, with 10 bases in the middle. This chain's CDR3 is CASSFRQTTDTQYF. DNA of the CDR3: TGTGCCAGCAGTTTCAGGCAGACCACAGATACGCAGTATTTT.

This chain uses TRBV20-1 with TRBJ2-3, with D unresolved. CDR3 length: 14 residues. V was cut by 2 bases and J by 1 base, with 10 bases left in between. Germline-derived CDR1 and CDR2 are DFQATT and SNEGSKA (reference sequence). In DNA, the CDR3 is TGCAGTGCTAGAAGTATCGCTGGCACAGATACGCAGTATTTT. Its protein product is CSARSIAGTDTQYF.

The rearrangement joins TRBV27 to TRBJ1-1; 9 nucleotides line up with TRBD1. Germline-derived CDR1 and CDR2 are MNHEY and SMNVEV (reference sequence). Trimming at V came to 5 bases and at J to 5 bases, leaving 6 bases not matched to a gene. CDR3 length: 14 amino acids. CDR3 residues: CASSQWTGETEAFF. The CDR3 DNA follows: TGTGCCAGCAGTCAATGGACAGGGGAGACTGAAGCTTTCTTT.

This clonotype was recorded a few times. V usage is TRBV20-1 and J usage is TRBJ2-5; 9 bases match TRBD2. V lost 6 bases to trimming and J lost 5 bases; unmatched junction nucleotides: 4. There are 12 residues in the CDR3. The germline CDR1 and CDR2 sequences are DFQATT and SNEGSKA (reference sequence). The CDR3 is CSAGLATETQYF. CDR3 in DNA: TGCAGTGCAGGACTAGCGACTGAGACCCAGTACTTC.

The chain employs TRBV10-3 and TRBJ1-1, with 7 bases that match TRBD1. With 4 bases clipped from V and 4 bases from J, the junction kept 9 bases outside the gene matches. The CDR3 has 15 residues. The germline V gene encodes CDR1 ENHRY and CDR2 SYGVKD. Here the CDR3 DNA reads TGTGCCATCAGTGGGCCCACAGGGGCGAGCACTGAAGCTTTCTTT. This translates into CAISGPTGASTEAFF.

This clonotype occurred a few times. The gene calls are TRBV27 and TRBJ1-6; 10 bases map to TRBD1. The junction had 3 bases not matched to a gene; V was cut back by 6 bases and J by 7 bases. The germline CDR1 and CDR2 sequences are MNHEY and SMNVEV (reference sequence). The CDR3 consists of 14 residues. Written as DNA, the CDR3 is TGTGCCAGCAGCATGGGACAGGGGAATTCACCCCTCCACTTT. Encoded protein: CASSMGQGNSPLHF.

The V call is TRBV6-2 or TRBV6-3, the J call TRBJ2-7; tentatively, D is TRBD2 (5 bases). Germline loops: CDR1 MNHEY, CDR2 SVGEGT. The CDR3 length is 12 residues. V was shortened by 6 bases and J by 3 bases, with 9 bases between the two germline ends. The CDR3 DNA reads TGTGCCAGCAGGGGAGAGAACTACGAGCAGTACTTC. Translated, it gives CASRGENYEQYF.

A few counts support this clonotype. The genes are TRBV25-1 and TRBJ2-5, with a weak D call TRBD1 (5 bases). V was shortened by 3 bases and J by 2 bases, with 10 bases between the two germline ends. The CDR3 loop spans 14 amino acids. Germline CDR1 is MGHDK and CDR2 is SYGVNS. The CDR3 here is CASSDPGQQETQYF. CDR3 in DNA: TGTGCCAGCAGTGATCCCGGACAACAAGAGACCCAGTACTTC.

This rearrangement joins TRBV20-1 to TRBJ2-7; 9 bases fit TRBD2. The J segment lost 3 bases and the V segment lost 0 bases, leaving 3 bases of the junction unmatched. The CDR3 covers 14 residues. Germline lookup yields CDR1 DFQATT and CDR2 SNEGSKA (reference sequence). CDR3 in DNA: TGCAGTGCTAGAGAGGGCGGGAGGGACTACGAGCAGTACTTC. It encodes CSAREGGRDYEQYF.

This chain uses TRBV11-2 with TRBJ2-7; TRBD2 is a possible D gene (5 bases). Germline-derived CDR1 and CDR2 are SGHAT and FQNNGV. The CDR3 is made up of 14 amino acids. Trimming pared 5 bases from V and 2 bases from J, leaving 13 bases between. The CDR3 DNA follows: TGTGCCAGCAGCCTACCTGGAGGAGCCTACGAGCAGTACTTC. It translates to CASSLPGGAYEQYF.